This TCR beta chain is from a study of cytotoxic CD8 clonotypes in ibrutinib-treated CLL (dated by TCRdb to the early 2020s). With respect to the entire study: The cohort was composed of some twelve relapsed/refractory and roughly 14 treatment-naive patients; IGHV unmutated status was identified in roughly 17 patients. Cryopreserved peripheral blood mononuclear cells were obtained before treatment, at response, and at either sustained remission or disease progression. An average of about 250,000 productive templates and roughly 94,000 productive rearrangements was obtained per sample. Response samples were taken after a median of about a year on treatment, ranging from about 6 to 40 months. Of the 70 to 90 people in the trial, 26 had longitudinal samples available. Every sample from remission and from progressive disease was obtained while the patients were still on ibrutinib. Responses were partial in roughly 24 patients and complete in 2; after median about 63 months follow-up, some 15 stayed in remission and approximately 12 progressed. What the authors observed across the whole study: Lymph node repertoires were not examined, and the timing of sampling was not matched between patients in sustained remission and those whose disease progressed. Baseline clonality was found to be higher than that of age-matched healthy donors and was strongly correlated with circulating CD8+ T-cell counts. Clonality increased at ibrutinib response, stayed stable in sustained remission, and fell back toward baseline at progression. Public clonotypes were rare and either shrank or stayed stable during treatment, and the rise in clonality at ibrutinib response reflected expansion of private clonotypes.

Taken with the paper, the label for time point translates to: less than 30 months on ibrutinib. Roughly 1.9 micrograms of genomic DNA were extracted from cryopreserved PBMCs for TCR beta library preparation. Longitudinal blood samples from CLL patients receiving ibrutinib monotherapy were subjected to high-throughput TCR beta sequencing. The patients took part in an open-label, single-center phase 2 trial of ibrutinib monotherapy. Each clonotype received, on average, about 10x coverage in deep resolution sequencing performed on a MiSeq, where the target depth lay between 1 in 1 million and 1 in 200,000 T cells. TCR beta libraries were generated with the immunoSEQ hsTCRB Kit. The authors' pipeline ran thus. Data were analyzed with ImmunoSEQ Data Assistant and ImmunoSEQ Analyzer, with V, D and J genes assigned per IMGT definitions. Clonality, which ranges from 0 to 1, was calculated by subtracting the normalized Shannon entropy of productive rearrangement frequencies from one. Only overrepresented clonotypes making up at least 0.05% of the repertoire of each patient were included in the public clonotype analysis. About a dozen age-matched healthy donor repertoires from immuneACCESS served as clonality controls. Sourced from immuneACCESS, this table was stored by TCRdb with only in-frame sequences that have V and J called. A share of the clones is absent; for the studies checked, an unresolved V gene accounts for under half, and the remainder has no known explanation. V and J calls and clone size are given by that table; D and trimming were obtained from the DNA. Recorded for this sample are some 200,000 clones; over 55% of them occurred a single time. The leading ten clones occupy roughly 12% of the sample.

To note about this clone: The antigen it recognizes is unknown. No per-base quality is available; no much larger clone lies one base away.

CDR1 and CDR2 were assigned from the germline V gene as KGHSH and LQKENI. V loses 2 bases of germline sequence and J loses 0 bases, and the interval between the two ends is 5 bases. The CDR3 covers 14 residues, taking in both the cysteine and the phenylalanine. Just CDR3 DNA is preserved here, 42 bases in frame from base 1. The sequence was collected from a human donor with chronic lymphocytic leukemia. This specimen was PBMCs, taken after 24 months of ibrutinib treatment. The chain was built from TRBV18 and TRBJ2-1, with the D gene too uncertain to name. Read as DNA, the sequence is TGTGCCAGCTCACCAACACGCTCCTACAATGAGCAGTTCTTC. Its translation is CASSPTRSYNEQFF.